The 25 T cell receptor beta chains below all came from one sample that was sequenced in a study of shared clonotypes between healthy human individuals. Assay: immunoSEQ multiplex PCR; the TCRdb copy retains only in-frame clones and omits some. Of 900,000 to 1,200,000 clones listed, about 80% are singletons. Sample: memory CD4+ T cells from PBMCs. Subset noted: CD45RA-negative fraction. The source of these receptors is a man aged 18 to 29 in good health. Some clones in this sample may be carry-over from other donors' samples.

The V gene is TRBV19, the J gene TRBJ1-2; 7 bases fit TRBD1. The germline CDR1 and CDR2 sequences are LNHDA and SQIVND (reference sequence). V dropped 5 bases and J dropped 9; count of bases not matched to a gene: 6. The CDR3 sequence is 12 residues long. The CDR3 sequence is CASSVVQGRYTF. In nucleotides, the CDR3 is TGTGCCAGTAGTGTCGTACAGGGGCGCTACACCTTC. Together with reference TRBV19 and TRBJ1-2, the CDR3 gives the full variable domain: DGGITQSPKYLFRKEGQNVTLSCEQNLNHDAMYWYRQDPGQGLRLIYYSQIVNDFQKGDIAEGYSVSREKKESFPLTVTSAQKNPTAFYLCASSVVQGRYTFGSGTRLTVV.

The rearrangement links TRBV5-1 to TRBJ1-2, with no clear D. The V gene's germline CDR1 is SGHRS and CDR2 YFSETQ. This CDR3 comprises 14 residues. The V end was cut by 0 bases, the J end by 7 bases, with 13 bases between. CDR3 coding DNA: TGCGCCAGCAGCTTGGGTGGGGATAGCGTTGGCTACACCTTC. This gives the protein CASSLGGDSVGYTF.

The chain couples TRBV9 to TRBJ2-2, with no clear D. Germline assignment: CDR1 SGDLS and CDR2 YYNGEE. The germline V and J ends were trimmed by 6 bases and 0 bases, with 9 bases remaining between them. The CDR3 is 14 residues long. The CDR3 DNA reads TGTGCCAGCACGTGGGCGGCGAACACCGGGGAGCTGTTTTTT. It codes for CASTWAANTGELFF.

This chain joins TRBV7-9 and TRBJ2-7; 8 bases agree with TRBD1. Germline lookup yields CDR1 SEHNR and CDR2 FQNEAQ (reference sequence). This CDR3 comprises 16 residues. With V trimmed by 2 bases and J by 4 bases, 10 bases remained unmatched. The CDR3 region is CASSLTWRTGRYEQYF. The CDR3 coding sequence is TGTGCCAGCAGCTTAACATGGAGGACAGGGAGGTACGAGCAGTACTTC.

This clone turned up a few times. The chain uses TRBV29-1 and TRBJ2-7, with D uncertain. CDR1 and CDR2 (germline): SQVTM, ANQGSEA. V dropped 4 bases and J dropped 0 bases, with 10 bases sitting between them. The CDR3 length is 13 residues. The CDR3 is CSVVAPYSYEQYF. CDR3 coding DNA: TGCAGCGTTGTCGCACCTTACTCCTACGAGCAGTACTTC.

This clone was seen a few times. This CDR3 is CASSNSGGATDTQYF. The CDR3 DNA reads as TGTGCCAGCAGCAATAGCGGAGGCGCTACAGATACGCAGTATTTT. The rearrangement joins TRBV28 to TRBJ2-3; possible D gene TRBD2, 6 bases. The germline V and J ends were trimmed by 6 bases and 3 bases, with 16 bases remaining between them. In germline, CDR1 is MDHEN, CDR2 SYDVKM. The CDR3 sequence is 15 residues long.

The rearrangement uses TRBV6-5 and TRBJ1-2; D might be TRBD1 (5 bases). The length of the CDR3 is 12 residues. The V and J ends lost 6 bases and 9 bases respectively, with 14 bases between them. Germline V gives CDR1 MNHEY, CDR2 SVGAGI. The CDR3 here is CASRTGGSSYTF. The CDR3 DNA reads TGTGCCAGCAGGACGGGGGGTAGTAGCTACACCTTC.

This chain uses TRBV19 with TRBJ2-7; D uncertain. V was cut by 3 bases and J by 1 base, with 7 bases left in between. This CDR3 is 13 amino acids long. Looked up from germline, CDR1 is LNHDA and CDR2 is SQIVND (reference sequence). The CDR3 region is CASSMSLSYEQYF. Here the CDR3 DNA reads TGTGCCAGTAGTATGTCCTTGTCCTACGAGCAGTACTTC.

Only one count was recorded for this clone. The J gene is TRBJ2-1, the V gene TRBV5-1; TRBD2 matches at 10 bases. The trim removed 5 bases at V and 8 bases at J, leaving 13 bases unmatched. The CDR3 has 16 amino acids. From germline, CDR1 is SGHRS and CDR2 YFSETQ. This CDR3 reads CASRPNLAGVSDEQFF. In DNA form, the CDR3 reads TGCGCCAGCAGACCTAACCTAGCGGGAGTCAGTGATGAGCAGTTCTTC.

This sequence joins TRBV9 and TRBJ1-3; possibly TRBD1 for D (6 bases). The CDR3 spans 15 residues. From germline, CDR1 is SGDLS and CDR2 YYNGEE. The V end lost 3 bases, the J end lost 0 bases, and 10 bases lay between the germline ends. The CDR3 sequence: CASSGRTASGNTIYF. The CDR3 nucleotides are TGTGCCAGCAGCGGACGGACAGCCTCTGGAAACACCATATATTTT.

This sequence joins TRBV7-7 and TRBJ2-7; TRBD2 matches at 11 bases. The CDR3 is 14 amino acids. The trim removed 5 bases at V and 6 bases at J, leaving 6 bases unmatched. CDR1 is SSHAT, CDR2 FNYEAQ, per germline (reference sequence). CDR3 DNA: TGTGCCAGCAGCCCTCTAGCGGGAGGCGGCGAGCAGTACTTC. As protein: CASSPLAGGGEQYF.

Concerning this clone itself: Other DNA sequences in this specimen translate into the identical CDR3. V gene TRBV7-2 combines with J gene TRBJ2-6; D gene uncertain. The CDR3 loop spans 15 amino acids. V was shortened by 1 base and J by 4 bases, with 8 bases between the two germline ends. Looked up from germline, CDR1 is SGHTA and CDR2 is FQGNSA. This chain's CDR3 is CASSLVGSGANVLTF. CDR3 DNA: TGTGCCAGCAGCTTAGTGGGATCAGGGGCCAACGTCCTGACTTTC.

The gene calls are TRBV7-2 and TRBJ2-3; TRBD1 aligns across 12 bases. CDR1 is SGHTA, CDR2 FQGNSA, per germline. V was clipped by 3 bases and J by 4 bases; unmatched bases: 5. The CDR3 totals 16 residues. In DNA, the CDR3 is TGTGCCAGCAGCTTTAGAGGGACAGGGGGCGCAGATACGCAGTATTTT. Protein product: CASSFRGTGGADTQYF.

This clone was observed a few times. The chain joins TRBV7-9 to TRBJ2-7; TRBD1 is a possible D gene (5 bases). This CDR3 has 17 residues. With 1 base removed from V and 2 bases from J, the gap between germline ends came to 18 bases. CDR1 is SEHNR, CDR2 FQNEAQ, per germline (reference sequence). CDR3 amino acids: CASSLVSGRPTAYEQYF. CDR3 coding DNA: TGTGCCAGCAGCTTAGTCTCGGGCAGGCCGACAGCCTACGAGCAGTACTTC. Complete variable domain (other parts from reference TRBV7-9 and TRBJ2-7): DTGVSQNPRHKITKRGQNVTFRCDPISEHNRLYWYRQTLGQGPEFLTYFQNEAQLEKSRLLSDRFSAERPKGSFSTLEIQRTEQGDSAMYLCASSLVSGRPTAYEQYFGPGTRLTVT.

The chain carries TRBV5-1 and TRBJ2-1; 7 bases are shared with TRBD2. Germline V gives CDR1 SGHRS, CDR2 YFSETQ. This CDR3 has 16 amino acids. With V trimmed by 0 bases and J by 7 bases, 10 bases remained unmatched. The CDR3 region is CASSLATSERRNEQFF. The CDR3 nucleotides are TGCGCCAGCAGCTTGGCTACTAGCGAGAGGCGGAATGAGCAGTTCTTC.

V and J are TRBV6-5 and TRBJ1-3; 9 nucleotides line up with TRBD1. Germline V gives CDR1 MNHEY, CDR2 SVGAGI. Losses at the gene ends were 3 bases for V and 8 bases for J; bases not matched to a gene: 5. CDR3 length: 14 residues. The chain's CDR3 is CASSYRDRADTIYF. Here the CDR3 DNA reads TGTGCCAGCAGTTATCGGGACAGGGCGGACACCATATATTTT.

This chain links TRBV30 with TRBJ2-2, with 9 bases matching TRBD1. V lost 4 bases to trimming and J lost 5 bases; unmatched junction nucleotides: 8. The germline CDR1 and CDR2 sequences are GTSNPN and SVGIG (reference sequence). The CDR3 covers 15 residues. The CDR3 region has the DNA TGTGCCTGGAACCGGGACAGGGTGAGGACCGGGGAGCTGTTTTTT. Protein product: CAWNRDRVRTGELFF.

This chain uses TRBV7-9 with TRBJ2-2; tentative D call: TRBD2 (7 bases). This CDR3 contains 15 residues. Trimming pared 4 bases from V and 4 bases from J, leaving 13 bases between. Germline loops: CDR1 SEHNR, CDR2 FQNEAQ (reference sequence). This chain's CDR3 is CASSSQGGSTGELFF. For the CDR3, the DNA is TGTGCCAGCAGCTCACAGGGAGGGAGCACCGGGGAGCTGTTTTTT. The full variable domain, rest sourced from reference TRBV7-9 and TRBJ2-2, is DTGVSQNPRHKITKRGQNVTFRCDPISEHNRLYWYRQTLGQGPEFLTYFQNEAQLEKSRLLSDRFSAERPKGSFSTLEIQRTEQGDSAMYLCASSSQGGSTGELFFGEGSRLTVL.

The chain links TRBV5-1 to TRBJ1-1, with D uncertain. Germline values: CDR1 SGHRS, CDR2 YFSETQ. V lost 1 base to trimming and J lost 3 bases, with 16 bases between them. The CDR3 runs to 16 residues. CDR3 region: CASSLYGVRDDTEAFF. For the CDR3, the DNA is TGCGCCAGCAGCTTGTATGGCGTGAGAGATGACACTGAAGCTTTCTTT.

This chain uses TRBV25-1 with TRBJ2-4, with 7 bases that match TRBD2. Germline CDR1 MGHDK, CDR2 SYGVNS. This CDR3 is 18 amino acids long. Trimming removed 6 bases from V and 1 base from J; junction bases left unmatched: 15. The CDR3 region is CASSSPNPGGEAKNIQYF. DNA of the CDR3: TGTGCCAGCAGCTCACCCAATCCGGGGGGTGAGGCCAAAAACATTCAGTACTTC.

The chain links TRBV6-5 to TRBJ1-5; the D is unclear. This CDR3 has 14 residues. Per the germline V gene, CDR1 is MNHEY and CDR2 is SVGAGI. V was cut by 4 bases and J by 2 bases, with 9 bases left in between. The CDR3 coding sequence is TGTGCCAGCAGTTCTGCCTCTGGCAATCAGCCCCAGCATTTT. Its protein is CASSSASGNQPQHF.

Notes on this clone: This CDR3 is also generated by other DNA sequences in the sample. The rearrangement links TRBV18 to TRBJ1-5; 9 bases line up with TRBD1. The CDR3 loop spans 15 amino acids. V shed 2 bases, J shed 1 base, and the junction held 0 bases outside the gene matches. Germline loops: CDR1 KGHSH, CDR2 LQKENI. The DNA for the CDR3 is TGTGCCAGCTCACCAGGACAGGGGAGCAATCAGCCCCAGCATTTT. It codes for CASSPGQGSNQPQHF. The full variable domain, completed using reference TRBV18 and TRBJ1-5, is NAGVMQNPRHLVRRRGQEARLRCSPMKGHSHVYWYRQLPEEGLKFMVYLQKENIIDESGMPKERFSAEFPKEGPSILRIQQVVRGDSAAYFCASSPGQGSNQPQHFGDGTRLSIL.

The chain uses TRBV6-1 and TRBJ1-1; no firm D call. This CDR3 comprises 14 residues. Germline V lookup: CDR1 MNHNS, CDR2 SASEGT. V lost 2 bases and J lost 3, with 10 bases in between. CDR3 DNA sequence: TGTGCCAGCAGTGAACATTGGGCCGACACTGAAGCTTTCTTT. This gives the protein CASSEHWADTEAFF.

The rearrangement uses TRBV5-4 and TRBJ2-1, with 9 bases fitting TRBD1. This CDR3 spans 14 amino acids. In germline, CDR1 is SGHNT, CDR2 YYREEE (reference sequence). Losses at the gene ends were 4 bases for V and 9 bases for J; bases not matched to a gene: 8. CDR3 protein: CASSLGQGQGEQFF. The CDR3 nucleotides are TGTGCCAGCAGCCTAGGACAGGGGCAGGGTGAGCAGTTCTTC.

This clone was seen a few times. The CDR3, as DNA: TGTGCCAGCAGCGTAGAATTCGTGGATACGCAGTATTTT. Translated: CASSVEFVDTQYF. J is TRBJ2-3 and V is TRBV9; D is undetermined. Germline CDR1 is SGDLS and CDR2 is YYNGEE. Trimming took off 0 bases at V and 6 bases at J, with 8 bases between the two ends. This CDR3 region has 13 residues.